These 9 T cell receptor beta chains came from one sample sequenced in a study of shared clonotypes between healthy human individuals. The protocol was immunoSEQ multiplex PCR, while the TCRdb copy is restricted to in-frame clones and leaves out a portion. The sample lists under 1 million clones; approximately 97% were seen once. Naive CD8 isolation took CD45RO-negative cells positively selected for CCR7 and excluded terminally differentiated effector memory CD45RA+ cells. Material: naive CD8+ T cells sorted from blood. These receptors came from a man aged 30-40 years in good health.

The rearrangement links TRBV27 to TRBJ2-1; possible D gene TRBD2, 5 bases. Trimming took off 5 bases at V and 8 bases at J, with 19 bases between the two ends. The CDR3 extends over 15 amino acids. CDR1 is MNHEY and CDR2 is SMNVEV in the germline V gene (reference sequence). The CDR3 loop is CASSGSATNKDEQFF. CDR3 sequence (DNA): TGTGCCAGCAGTGGTAGCGCGACGAATAAGGATGAGCAGTTCTTC.

The CDR3 DNA follows: TGTGCCATTCCCACCACCAGGGATGAAAAACTGTTTTTT. Amino acid sequence: CAIPTTRDEKLFF. This chain connects TRBV2 to TRBJ1-4; D may be TRBD1 (5 bases). The germline V gene encodes CDR1 SNHLY and CDR2 FYNNEI. CDR3 length: 13 amino acids. V was clipped by 10 bases and J by 6 bases, with 15 bases between them.

This clone was recorded only once. This sequence joins TRBV7-6 and TRBJ2-5; D uncertain. V was shortened by 2 bases and J by 5 bases, with 15 bases between the two germline ends. Germline lookup yields CDR1 SGHVS and CDR2 FNYEAQ. The CDR3 has 15 residues. In DNA form, the CDR3 reads TGTGCCAGCAGCTTACACTTTATGGTGGGGGAGACCCAGTACTTC. Translating it yields CASSLHFMVGETQYF. Using reference TRBV7-6 and TRBJ2-5 for the parts outside the CDR3, the full variable domain is GAGVSQSPRYKVTKRGQDVALRCDPISGHVSLYWYRQALGQGPEFLTYFNYEAQQDKSGLPNDRFSAERPEGSISTLTIQRTEQRDSAMYRCASSLHFMVGETQYFGPGTRLLVL.

The genes are TRBV4-2 and TRBJ2-3; TRBD2 agrees at 12 bases. This CDR3 comprises 18 residues. The germline V gene has CDR1 LGHNA and CDR2 YNFKEQ. J gave up 4 bases and V 4 bases, and 12 bases lay outside the gene matches. The CDR3 DNA reads as TGTGCCAGCAGCCGCGGGACTAGCGGGCCCGAGCAGCCAGATACGCAGTATTTT. Residues: CASSRGTSGPEQPDTQYF.

This rearrangement joins TRBV6-5 to TRBJ2-1; the match to TRBD2 covers 9 bases. V lost 0 bases to trimming and J lost 10 bases; unmatched junction nucleotides: 10. Per germline, CDR1 MNHEY and CDR2 SVGAGI. The CDR3 has 16 residues. The CDR3 bases are TGTGCCAGCAGTTACTCGAGGGGGACTAGCAAGAACGAGCAGTTCTTC. Protein: CASSYSRGTSKNEQFF.

The genes are TRBV25-1 and TRBJ2-1, with 8 bases matching TRBD2. Looked up from germline, CDR1 is MGHDK and CDR2 is SYGVNS. The J segment lost 4 bases and the V segment lost 3 bases, leaving 14 bases of the junction unmatched. This CDR3 has 18 amino acids. CDR3 in amino acids: CASSDHTRGGSWYNEQFF. CDR3 coding DNA: TGTGCCAGCAGTGATCACACCCGGGGGGGAAGCTGGTACAATGAGCAGTTCTTC.

The V gene is TRBV28, the J gene TRBJ1-2; unclear D gene. The CDR3 extends over 14 amino acids. Trimming pared 3 bases from V and 8 bases from J, leaving 16 bases between. Germline CDR1 reads MDHEN; CDR2 reads SYDVKM. CDR3 nucleotide sequence: TGTGCCAGCAGTTTCGAGGGCCAACCTGAGGGCTACACCTTC. Protein product: CASSFEGQPEGYTF.

V and J are TRBV6-5 and TRBJ2-2; 7 bases fit TRBD1. The CDR3 sequence is 15 residues long. Germline V gene lookup returns CDR1 MNHEY and CDR2 SVGAGI. The ends lost 4 bases at V and 10 bases at J; junction bases unmatched: 12. CDR3 in amino acids: CASSFAGGGGEELFF. CDR3 DNA sequence: TGTGCCAGCAGTTTTGCAGGGGGTGGTGGCGAGGAGCTGTTTTTT.

This chain joins TRBV5-6 and TRBJ2-3; D possibly corresponds to TRBD2 (6 bases). Germline loops: CDR1 SGHDT, CDR2 YYEEEE. CDR3 length: 15 residues. The V gene lost 6 bases and the J gene lost 0 bases, with 14 bases spanning the gap. CDR3 nucleotide sequence: TGTGCCAGCAACAGAGGGAGGCCCAGCACAGATACGCAGTATTTT. Protein: CASNRGRPSTDTQYF.